Below are 14 T cell receptor beta chains sequenced from a single sample in a study of CXCR3-negative and CXCR3-positive naive CD8 T cells (dated by TCRdb to the late 2010s). Antigens for these TCRs are unknown. The sequencer was a NextSeq 550. The Human TCR Profiling Kit (MiLaboratory) was used to prepare UMI-labeled 5' RACE TRB cDNA libraries. TCRdb reprocessed the public reads and reports one entry per CDR3 protein sequence, without DNA. The sample's table covers about 150,000 distinct CDR3 sequences. 0.4% to 0.5% of the sample goes to the ten largest clones. Results and caveats for the whole study, not just this receptor: TRB CDR3s from CXCR3-positive naive cells showed higher hydrophobicity (lower Kidera factor 4), lower energy, and higher strength and volume indices than CXCR3-negative naive cells.

Sequencing used naive CXCR3+ CD8+ T cells from blood. This sample's cell subset or site label indicates: CD45RO-CCR7+CD27+CD95- naive CD8+ T cells expressing CXCR3 (TNR3+). The receptors here all came from a human donor in good health. Some clones in this sample may be carry-over from other donors' samples.

V gene TRBV5-5 combines with J gene TRBJ2-2. CDR3 length equals 14 residues. CDR1 and CDR2 (germline): SGHKS, YYEKEE (reference sequence). The CDR3 loop is CASSRSYGTGELFF.

The gene calls are TRBV29-1 and TRBJ2-1; no DNA is available, so the TRBD2 call from TCRdb remains unchecked. The CDR3 spans 15 residues. Germline V gives CDR1 SQVTM, CDR2 ANQGSEA. This chain's CDR3 is CSVYRLAGVANEQFF.

The chain uses TRBV29-1 and TRBJ1-1. Germline CDR1 reads SQVTM; CDR2 reads ANQGSEA. This CDR3 region has 11 residues. The CDR3 region is CSAMEGPEAFF.

The V gene is TRBV7-8, the J gene TRBJ1-1. Germline V gene lookup returns CDR1 SGHVS and CDR2 FQNEAQ. CDR3 size: 13 residues. CDR3 loop: CASSLRPESEAFF.

The rearrangement joins TRBV20-1 to TRBJ2-7; the D call from TCRdb, TRBD1, cannot be confirmed without DNA. CDR1 is DFQATT, CDR2 SNEGSKA, per germline (reference sequence). The CDR3 runs 16 residues. CDR3 in amino acids: CSATPDWTGDFNEQYF.

V is TRBV5-4 and J is TRBJ2-7; TCRdb calls TRBD1, which cannot be checked without DNA. The CDR3 loop spans 14 amino acids. Germline V gives CDR1 SGHNT, CDR2 YYREEE (reference sequence). CDR3 in amino acids: CASRVRQGTYEQYF.

The chain employs TRBV15 and TRBJ1-5; TCRdb proposes TRBD1, but this gene call is untestable without DNA. CDR3 length: 19 amino acids. Per the germline V gene, CDR1 is LNHNV and CDR2 is YYDKDF (reference sequence). The CDR3 here is CATSRDLGRGFYSNQPQHF.

The rearrangement uses TRBV7-9 and TRBJ2-7; TCRdb proposes TRBD1, but this gene call is untestable without DNA. The CDR3 loop spans 12 amino acids. Looked up from germline, CDR1 is SEHNR and CDR2 is FQNEAQ (reference sequence). Here the CDR3 reads CASSLQGPEQYF.

V and J are TRBV9 and TRBJ2-7. The CDR3 is 14 amino acids. Germline V CDR1 and CDR2: SGDLS, YYNGEE. The CDR3 protein is CASSEDLGSYEQYF.

This sequence joins TRBV27 and TRBJ2-7; the D call of TRBD1 rests on TCRdb alone, since no DNA is present to check it. Germline CDR1 and CDR2: MNHEY and SMNVEV (reference sequence). The CDR3 totals 12 residues. CDR3: CASSWGGSEQYF.

The J gene is TRBJ2-1, the V gene TRBV4-1; the TRBD2 assignment by TCRdb is unverifiable without DNA. Germline V CDR1 and CDR2: MGHRA, YSYEKL. CDR3 length: 14 residues. Here the CDR3 reads CASSQEGVASGQFF.

The chain couples TRBV28 to TRBJ2-1; there is no DNA to check the TCRdb D call of TRBD1. The CDR3 covers 14 residues. The germline V gene has CDR1 MDHEN and CDR2 SYDVKM. The CDR3 protein is CASSFMGQYNEQFF.

The genes are TRBV4-3 and TRBJ1-2; TCRdb designates TRBD1, a call that cannot be tested without DNA. There are 17 residues in the CDR3. Germline loops: CDR1 LGHNA, CDR2 YSLEER. CDR3 sequence reads: CASSQDRGTGGLYGYTF.

This chain links TRBV9 with TRBJ2-1. The CDR3 has 13 amino acids. Germline V gives CDR1 SGDLS, CDR2 YYNGEE. CDR3 sequence: CASSVEGHHEQFF.